A selection of T cell receptor beta chains follows, all from one sample in a study of spatial heterogeneity in lung cancer. TCRdb used MiXCR to reprocess the 5' RACE reads, holding one entry per CDR3 protein. Of 25,000 to 30,000 distinct CDR3 sequences listed, around 7.5% are singletons. Sequencing used lung tumor tissue, obtained at surgery. The receptors here all came from a male donor with early-stage non-small cell lung cancer. Each CDR3 is given without its conserved first and last residue.

CDR3aa | j_gene | v_gene
ASSLRVGSWGFDEQF | TRBJ2-1 | TRBV28
ASSQGTGEGDNEQF | TRBJ2-1 | TRBV12-3/TRBV12-4
ASSPRDREYNEKLF | TRBJ1-4 | TRBV11-2
ASSPLLGPLH | TRBJ1-6 | TRBV6-5
ASSHGYRESTEAF | TRBJ1-1 | TRBV5-1
ASGVRSNYGYT | TRBJ1-2 | TRBV28
ASSHRAGGYNEQF | TRBJ2-1 | TRBV6-2/TRBV6-3
ASSLLRGAGETQY | TRBJ2-5 | TRBV7-2
SAREERGNQPQH | TRBJ1-5 | TRBV20-1
AISESGIQGIRDYGYT | TRBJ1-2 | TRBV10-3
ASSLAGPMNTEAF | TRBJ1-1 | TRBV7-9
ASSVNPSSDTQY | TRBJ2-3 | TRBV9
ASSPGTSGGASDTQY | TRBJ2-3 | TRBV7-6
ASSPRSTRGFYNEQF | TRBJ2-1 | TRBV11-1
ASSLERSGENGYT | TRBJ1-2 | TRBV7-2
ASSLDLGAEAF | TRBJ1-1 | TRBV5-1
SDRIGREASYEQY | TRBJ2-7 | TRBV20-1
ASSLAQDQPQH | TRBJ1-5 | TRBV12-3/TRBV12-4
ASRQGVTDTQY | TRBJ2-3 | TRBV5-8
ASRTLRRGGYNEQF | TRBJ2-1 | TRBV6-5
ASSRDRERETQY | TRBJ2-5 | TRBV6-5
SVETRDGNQPQH | TRBJ1-5 | TRBV29-1
ATTVQGSNEQF | TRBJ2-1 | TRBV7-2
ASSLRGYNEQF | TRBJ2-1 | TRBV11-3
ASSLSLDRAYLYGYT | TRBJ1-2 | TRBV7-9
SVERVTGDTQY | TRBJ2-3 | TRBV29-1
SARQGELGNTEAF | TRBJ1-1 | TRBV20-1
ASSLTGAVLQDTQY | TRBJ2-3 | TRBV12-3/TRBV12-4